This TCR beta chain was identified in a study of blood T cell repertoires in COVID-19 (TCRdb year 2020). Notes on the research overall: Samples from collaborators originated in the United States, Italy and Spain and spanned both the acute and convalescent phases of COVID-19. The sample metadata nearly always contained a de-identified subject ID, COVID-19 status, age in years and sex. The repertoires were made available in a free public database intended to serve as a resource for research on the immune response to SARS-CoV-2. The prospective study material was composed of cDNA or gDNA derived from T cells, B-cell-depleted T cells, or PBMCs. Samples came from the ongoing ImmuneRACE study (first 160 participants) plus 1,254 subjects from 6 global collaborators. Where available, HLA class I and class II types were obtained from metadata supplied by the sample provider rather than from assay-based typing. Deeply sampled blood TCRbeta repertoires from subjects exposed to, actively infected with, or recovered from COVID-19 were included in the dataset.

Each collaborating institution followed its own protocols to collect whole blood in K2EDTA tubes. For TCRbeta analysis, collaborators shipped samples in one of three forms: frozen whole blood, isolated PBMCs, or DNA extracted from either of those sample types. As concerns this clone: It has no known antigen specificity. Per-base quality was not reported, and no clone a single base away is much larger than it.

The immunoSEQ Assay, a bias-controlled multiplex PCR, was used to amplify TCRbeta CDR3 regions from genomic DNA. Per the authors' processing: The number of nucleated cells in each sample was estimated by amplification of reference gene primers within the assay. To quantify the absolute abundance of each unique TCRbeta CDR3 rearrangement, sequence reads were collapsed and filtered. For each sample, productive Simpson clonality was calculated as the square root of Simpson's diversity index across productive rearrangements. As stored in TCRdb, this immuneACCESS dataset retains in-frame rearrangements with V and J assigned. A fraction of the clones does not appear; measured against another copy, unresolved V genes explain less than half of the discrepancy, and the remainder lacks a known reason. For V, J and clone size, that table is used; D and trimming come from the DNA. The sample table holds roughly 270,000 clones, of which 88% were seen once. The top ten clones comprise almost 9.5% of the sample.

General study outcomes and caveats: The quantity of clinical and demographic metadata differed by source and by participant and was supplied without curation.

The sequenced sample was peripheral blood. This TCR was recovered from a man aged 18-30 years with active or convalescent COVID-19.

The DNA sequence is TGTGCCACCAGTGTAGAATTGAGGGAAGGGGGCTCCTACGAGCAGTACTTC. Translated, it reads CATSVELREGGSYEQYF. Here the chain combines TRBV24-1 and TRBJ2-7; TRBD1 might be the D gene, on 6 matching bases. V is cut by 5 bases and J by 0 bases, and the space between the germline ends is 19 bases. CDR1 KGHDR and CDR2 SFDVKD are derived from the germline V gene. From its cysteine to its phenylalanine, the CDR3 spans 17 amino acids. Left in the record is the CDR3 DNA by itself, 51 bases read in frame from the first base.